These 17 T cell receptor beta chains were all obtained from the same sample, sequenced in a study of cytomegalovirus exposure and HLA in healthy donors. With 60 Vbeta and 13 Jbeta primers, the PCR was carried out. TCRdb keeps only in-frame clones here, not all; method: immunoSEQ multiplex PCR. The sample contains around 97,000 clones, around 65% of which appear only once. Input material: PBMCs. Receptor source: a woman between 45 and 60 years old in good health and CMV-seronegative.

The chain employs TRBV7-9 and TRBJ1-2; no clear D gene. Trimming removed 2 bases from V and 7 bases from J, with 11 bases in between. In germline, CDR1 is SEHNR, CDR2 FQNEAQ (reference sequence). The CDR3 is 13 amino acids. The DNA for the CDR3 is TGTGCCAGCAGCTTATGGGGAGAGGGTGGCTACACCTTC. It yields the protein CASSLWGEGGYTF.

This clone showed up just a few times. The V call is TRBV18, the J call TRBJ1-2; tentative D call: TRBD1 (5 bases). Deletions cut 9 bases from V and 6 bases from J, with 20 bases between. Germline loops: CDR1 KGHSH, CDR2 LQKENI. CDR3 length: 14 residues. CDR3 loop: CASCSWTSCDGYTF. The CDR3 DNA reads TGTGCCAGTTGTTCATGGACAAGTTGCGATGGCTACACCTTC.

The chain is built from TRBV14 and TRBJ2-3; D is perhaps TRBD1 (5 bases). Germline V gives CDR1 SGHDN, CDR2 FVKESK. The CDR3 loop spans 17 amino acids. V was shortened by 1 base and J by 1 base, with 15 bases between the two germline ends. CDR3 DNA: TGTGCCAGCAGCCAAGGTGTTTTCAGGGCGGGCACAGATACGCAGTATTTT. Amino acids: CASSQGVFRAGTDTQYF.

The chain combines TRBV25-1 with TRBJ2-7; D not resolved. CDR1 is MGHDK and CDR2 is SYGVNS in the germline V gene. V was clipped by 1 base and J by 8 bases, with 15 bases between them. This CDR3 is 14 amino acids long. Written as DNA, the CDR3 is TGTGCCAGCAGTGAATCAATTCTAAGTTATAAGCAGTACTTC. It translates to CASSESILSYKQYF.

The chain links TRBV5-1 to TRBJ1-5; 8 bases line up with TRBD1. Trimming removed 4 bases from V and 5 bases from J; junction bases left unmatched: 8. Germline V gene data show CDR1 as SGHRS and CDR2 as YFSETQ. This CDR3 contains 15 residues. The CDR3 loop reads CASSNGQGVDQPQHF. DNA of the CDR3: TGCGCCAGCAGCAACGGACAGGGTGTTGATCAGCCCCAGCATTTT.

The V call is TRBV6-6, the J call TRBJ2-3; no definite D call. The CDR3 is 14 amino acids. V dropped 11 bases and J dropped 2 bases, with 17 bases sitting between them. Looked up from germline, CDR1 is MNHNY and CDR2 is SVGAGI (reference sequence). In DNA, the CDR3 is TGTGCCTCCCGGTTGGGCCAAAACACAGATACGCAGTATTTT. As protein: CASRLGQNTDTQYF.

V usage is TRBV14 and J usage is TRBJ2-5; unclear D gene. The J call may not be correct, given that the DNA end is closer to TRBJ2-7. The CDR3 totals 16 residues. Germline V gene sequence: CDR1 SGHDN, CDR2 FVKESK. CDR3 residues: CASSQYLPLDGYEQYF. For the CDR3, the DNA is TGTGCCAGCAGCCAATATTTGCCATTAGACGGGTACGAGCAGTACTTC.

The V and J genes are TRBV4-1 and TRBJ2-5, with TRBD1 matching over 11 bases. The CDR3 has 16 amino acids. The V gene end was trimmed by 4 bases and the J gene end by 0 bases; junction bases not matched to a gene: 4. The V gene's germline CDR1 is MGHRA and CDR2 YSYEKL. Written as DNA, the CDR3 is TGCGCCAGCAGCCCCGGGACAGGGGGGTACCAAGAGACCCAGTACTTC. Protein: CASSPGTGGYQETQYF.

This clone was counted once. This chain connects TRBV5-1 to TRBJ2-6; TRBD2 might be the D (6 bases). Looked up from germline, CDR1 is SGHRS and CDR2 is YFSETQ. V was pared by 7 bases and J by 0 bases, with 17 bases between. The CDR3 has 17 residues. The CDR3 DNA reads TGCGCCAGCGCAGGGACTGGGGGTTACTCTGGGGCCAACGTCCTGACTTTC. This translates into CASAGTGGYSGANVLTF.

The CDR3 coding sequence is TGTGCCACCAGCAGAGCCCAGACAGGAAACACCATATATTTT. This translates into CATSRAQTGNTIYF. This sequence joins TRBV15 and TRBJ1-3; D remains unclear. Germline CDR1 is LNHNV and CDR2 is YYDKDF (reference sequence). CDR3 length: 14 amino acids. Trimming stripped 1 base from V and 4 bases from J, with 8 bases between.

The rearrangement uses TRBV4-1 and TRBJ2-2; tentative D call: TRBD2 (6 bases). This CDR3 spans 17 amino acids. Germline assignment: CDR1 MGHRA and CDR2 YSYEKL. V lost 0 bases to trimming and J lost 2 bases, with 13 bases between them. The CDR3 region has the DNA TGCGCCAGCAGCCAAGATCCCGCGGGGCTTAACACCGGGGAGCTGTTTTTT. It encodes CASSQDPAGLNTGELFF.

The CDR3 bases are TGTGCCAGCAGTTTTTACCAGGGCGTCGGAGCTGGGGCCAACGTCCTGACTTTC. Translated, it gives CASSFYQGVGAGANVLTF. The chain is built from TRBV5-4 and TRBJ2-6, with TRBD1 as a possible D gene (5 bases). CDR3 size: 18 residues. The germline V gene has CDR1 SGHNT and CDR2 YYREEE (reference sequence). V was shortened by 5 bases and J by 2 bases, with 20 bases between the two germline ends.

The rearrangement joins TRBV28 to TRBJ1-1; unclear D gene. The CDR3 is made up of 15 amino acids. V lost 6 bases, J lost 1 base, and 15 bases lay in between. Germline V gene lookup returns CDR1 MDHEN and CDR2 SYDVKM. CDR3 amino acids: CASSHPVEGNTEAFF. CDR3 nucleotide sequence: TGTGCCAGCAGCCATCCGGTCGAGGGGAACACTGAAGCTTTCTTT. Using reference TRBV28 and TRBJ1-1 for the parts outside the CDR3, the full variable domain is DVKVTQSSRYLVKRTGEKVFLECVQDMDHENMFWYRQDPGLGLRLIYFSYDVKMKEKGDIPEGYSVSREKKERFSLILESASTNQTSMYLCASSHPVEGNTEAFFGQGTRLTVV.

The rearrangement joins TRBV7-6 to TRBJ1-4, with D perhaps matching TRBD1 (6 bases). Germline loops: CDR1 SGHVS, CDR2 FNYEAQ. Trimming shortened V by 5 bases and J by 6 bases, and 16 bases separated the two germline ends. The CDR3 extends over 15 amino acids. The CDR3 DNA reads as TGTGCCAGCAGCCTAAGCACAGGGAGTGATGAAAAACTGTTTTTT. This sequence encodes CASSLSTGSDEKLFF.

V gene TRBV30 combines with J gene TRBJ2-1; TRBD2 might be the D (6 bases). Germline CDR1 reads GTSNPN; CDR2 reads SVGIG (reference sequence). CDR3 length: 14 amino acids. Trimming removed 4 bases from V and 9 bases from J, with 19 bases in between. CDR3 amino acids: CAWTQNGGSGEQFF. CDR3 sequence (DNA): TGTGCCTGGACCCAGAACGGGGGTTCAGGTGAGCAGTTCTTC. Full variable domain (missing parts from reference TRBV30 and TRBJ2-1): SQTIHQWPATLVQPVGSPLSLECTVEGTSNPNLYWYRQAAGRGLQLLFYSVGIGQISSEVPQNLSASRPQDRQFILSSKKLLLSDSGFYLCAWTQNGGSGEQFFGPGTRLTVL.

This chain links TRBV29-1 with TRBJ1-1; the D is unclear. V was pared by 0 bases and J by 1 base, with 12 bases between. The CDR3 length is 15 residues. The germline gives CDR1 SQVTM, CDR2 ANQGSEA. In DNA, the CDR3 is TGCAGCGTTGAAGAGATCACACCCAGGAACACTGAAGCTTTCTTT. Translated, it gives CSVEEITPRNTEAFF.

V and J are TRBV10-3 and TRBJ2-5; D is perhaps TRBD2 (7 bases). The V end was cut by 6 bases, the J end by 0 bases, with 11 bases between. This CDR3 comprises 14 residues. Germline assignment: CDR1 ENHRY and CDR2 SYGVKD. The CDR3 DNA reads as TGTGCCATCAGACGGGGGGCGGACCAAGAGACCCAGTACTTC. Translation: CAIRRGADQETQYF.